One sample yielded the 3 T cell receptor beta chains listed below, sequenced in a study of cytomegalovirus exposure and HLA in healthy donors. Sequenced by immunoSEQ multiplex PCR; TCRdb stores in-frame clones only, minus some. The sample contains 150,000 to 200,000 clones, approximately 81% of which appear only once. The specimen sequenced was PBMCs. The receptors stem from a man aged 18 to 30 in good health and CMV-seropositive.

The chain is built from TRBV19 and TRBJ2-7; 11 bases align to TRBD2. This CDR3 region has 15 residues. CDR1 is LNHDA and CDR2 is SQIVND in the germline V gene (reference sequence). J gave up 2 bases and V 5 bases, and 5 bases lay outside the gene matches. The CDR3 DNA follows: TGTGCCAGTAGTCCTACTAGCGGGAGACCCTACGAGCAGTACTTC. Encoded protein: CASSPTSGRPYEQYF.

This chain uses TRBV28 with TRBJ2-7; 7 bases match TRBD2. Germline V gene lookup returns CDR1 MDHEN and CDR2 SYDVKM. V was clipped by 5 bases and J by 4 bases; unmatched bases: 8. The CDR3 contains 14 residues. CDR3 nucleotides: TGTGCCAGCAGTCCCCAGCGGGATCGGTACGAGCAGTACTTC. It yields the protein CASSPQRDRYEQYF.

This sequence joins TRBV2 and TRBJ2-5; 7 positions agree with TRBD2. This CDR3 is 15 amino acids long. Germline loops: CDR1 SNHLY, CDR2 FYNNEI. The trim removed 4 bases at V and 3 bases at J, leaving 8 bases unmatched. As DNA, the CDR3 is TGTGCCAGCAGTGGTGAGGGAGGGCCCGAAGAGACCCAGTACTTC. Translated: CASSGEGGPEETQYF.